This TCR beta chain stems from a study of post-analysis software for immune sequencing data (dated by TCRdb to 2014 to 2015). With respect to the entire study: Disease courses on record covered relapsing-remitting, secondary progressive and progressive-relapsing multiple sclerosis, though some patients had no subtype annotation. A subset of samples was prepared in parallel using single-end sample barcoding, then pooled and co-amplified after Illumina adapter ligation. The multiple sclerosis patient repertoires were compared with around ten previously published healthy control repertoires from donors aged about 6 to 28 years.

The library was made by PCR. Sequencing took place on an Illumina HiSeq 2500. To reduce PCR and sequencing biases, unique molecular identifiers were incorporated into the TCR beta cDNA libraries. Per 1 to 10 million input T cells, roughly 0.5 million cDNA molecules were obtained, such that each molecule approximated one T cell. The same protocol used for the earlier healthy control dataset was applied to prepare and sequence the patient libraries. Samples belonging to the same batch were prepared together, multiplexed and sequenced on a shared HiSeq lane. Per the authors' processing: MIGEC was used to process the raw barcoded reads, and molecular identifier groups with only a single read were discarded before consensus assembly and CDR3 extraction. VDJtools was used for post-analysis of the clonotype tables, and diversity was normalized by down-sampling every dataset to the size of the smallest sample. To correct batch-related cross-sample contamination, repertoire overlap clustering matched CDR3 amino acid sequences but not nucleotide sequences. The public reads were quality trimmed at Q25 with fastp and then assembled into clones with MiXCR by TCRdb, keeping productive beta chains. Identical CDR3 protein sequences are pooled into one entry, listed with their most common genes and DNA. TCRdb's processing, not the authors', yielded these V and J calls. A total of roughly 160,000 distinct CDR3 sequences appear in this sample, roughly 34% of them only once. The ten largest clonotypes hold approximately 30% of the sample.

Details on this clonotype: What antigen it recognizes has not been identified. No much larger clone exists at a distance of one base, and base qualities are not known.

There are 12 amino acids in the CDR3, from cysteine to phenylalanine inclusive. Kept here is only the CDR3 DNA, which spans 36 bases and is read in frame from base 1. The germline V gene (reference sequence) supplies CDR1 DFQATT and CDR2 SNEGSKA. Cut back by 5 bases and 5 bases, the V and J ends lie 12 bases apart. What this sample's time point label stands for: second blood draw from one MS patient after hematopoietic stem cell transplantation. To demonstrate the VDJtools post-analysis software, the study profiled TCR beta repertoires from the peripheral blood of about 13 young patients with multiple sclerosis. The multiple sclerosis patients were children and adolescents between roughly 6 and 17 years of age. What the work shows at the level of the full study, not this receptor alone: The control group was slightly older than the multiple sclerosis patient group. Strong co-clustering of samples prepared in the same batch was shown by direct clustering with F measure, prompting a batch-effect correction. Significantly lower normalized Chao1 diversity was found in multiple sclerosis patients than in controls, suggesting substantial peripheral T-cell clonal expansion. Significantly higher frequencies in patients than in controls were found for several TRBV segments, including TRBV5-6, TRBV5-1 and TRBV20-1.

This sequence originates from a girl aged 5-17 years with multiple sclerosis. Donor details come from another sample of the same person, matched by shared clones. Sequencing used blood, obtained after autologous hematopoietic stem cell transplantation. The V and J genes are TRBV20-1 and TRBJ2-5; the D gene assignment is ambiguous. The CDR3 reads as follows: CSALAVLETQYF. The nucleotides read TGCAGTGCTTTGGCAGTATTGGAGACCCAGTACTTC.